This paragraph reports one T cell receptor beta chain. Its specificity is not known. The V end was cut by 6 bases, the J end by 0 bases, with 12 bases between. CDR1 is SQVTM and CDR2 is ANQGSEA in the germline V gene. This CDR3 comprises 13 residues. These data are taken from a study of cytomegalovirus exposure and HLA in healthy donors. Findings and limits, study-wide: TCR beta sequences reportedly predicted the HLA-A and HLA-B alleles of most subjects accurately. In a later analysis, several top co-occurrence clusters appeared linked to parvovirus B19, influenza, CMV and Epstein-Barr virus. Analysis performed later showed TCR beta chains linked to HLA being more clonally expanded than equally common others. According to the study, roughly 160 TCR beta chains were cytomegalovirus-associated.

The primer mix had 60 Vbeta and 13 Jbeta primers. The table came from immunoSEQ multiplex PCR; TCRdb's copy has only in-frame clones and leaves some out. The sample table sets out 140,000 to 150,000 clones. The source is a male donor in good health and CMV-seronegative. The chain employs TRBV29-1 and TRBJ2-7; maybe TRBD1 (6 bases). Material: PBMCs. The CDR3 nucleotides are TGCAGCGTCTTGACAGGCCGCTCCTACGAGCAGTACTTC. It specifies CSVLTGRSYEQYF.